In its sample, the clone carrying this TCR beta chain was seen a few times. These data are taken from a study of T-cell memory formation after mild COVID-19. Germline lookup yields CDR1 MGHRA and CDR2 YSYEKL. The CDR3 totals 15 residues. The V end was cut by 3 bases, the J end by 1 base, with 10 bases between. MiXCR, applied by TCRdb to the 5' RACE reads, yields one record per CDR3 protein. Here the sample spans a few hundred thousand distinct CDR3 sequences, 25% to 35% being singletons. The sequencing sample was made of PBMCs or a T cell subset sorted from them (not recorded which). This TCR was recovered from an adult woman who had mild COVID-19 (a few samples of this study predate the infection). Cell type and time point are not known. V gene TRBV4-1 combines with J gene TRBJ1-5; D gene unclear. CDR3 loop: CASSQVGPSNQPQHF. CDR3 DNA: TGCGCCAGCAGCCAGGTGGGCCCGAGCAATCAGCCCCAGCATTTT.